This T cell receptor beta chain derives from a study of blood T cell repertoires in COVID-19. After removal of 3 bases from V and 5 bases from J, the junction contained 13 bases not matched to a gene. The CDR3 runs 16 residues. Per germline, CDR1 DFQATT and CDR2 SNEGSKA (reference sequence). Sequenced by immunoSEQ multiplex PCR; TCRdb stores in-frame clones only, minus some. The data show more than 20,000 clones, nearly 90% seen once. The rearrangement uses TRBV20-1 and TRBJ2-1; 7 nucleotides align to TRBD2. The specimen was peripheral blood. The source of this sequence is a human donor with active COVID-19. The donor label of this sample is uncertain. The CDR3 loop reads CSASGGRGGFDNEQFF. CDR3 nucleotide sequence: TGCAGTGCTAGTGGCGGGCGCGGGGGATTCGACAATGAGCAGTTCTTC.